This TCR beta chain was retrieved from a study of early T cells in non-severe SARS-CoV-2 infection. This clonotype has only a few counts. The germline gives CDR1 KGHSH, CDR2 LQKENI. V lost 9 bases to trimming and J lost 1 base, with 13 bases between them. This CDR3 is 14 amino acids long. One entry per CDR3 protein results from TCRdb running MiXCR on the 5' RACE reads. This sample has tens of thousands of distinct CDR3 sequences, with about 10% found just once. The rearrangement links TRBV18 to TRBJ2-1; D is possibly TRBD1 (6 bases). This sequence was found in an adult who was a healthcare worker with PCR-confirmed SARS-CoV-2 infection or an uninfected control (not recorded which). Sequencing was performed on whole blood, taken at baseline. CDR3 nucleotides: TGTGCCAGTCGAACACAGGGATCCTACAATGAGCAGTTCTTC. This gives the protein CASRTQGSYNEQFF.